The 27 T cell receptor beta chains below come from one sample, sequenced in a study of shared clonotypes between healthy human individuals. The method was immunoSEQ multiplex PCR; TCRdb's version includes in-frame clones alone and lacks a portion of them. The data hold roughly 2.5 million clones, with around 90% observed a single time. Sequencing was done on a sample of naive CD4+ T cells sorted from blood. The subset was: CD45RA+ positively selected. These receptors came from a man aged 18-30 years in good health.

V gene TRBV29-1 combines with J gene TRBJ2-5, with 8 bases lining up with TRBD1. The V gene end was trimmed by 3 bases and the J gene end by 4 bases; junction bases not matched to a gene: 7. The CDR3 is 14 amino acids. Germline CDR1 and CDR2: SQVTM and ANQGSEA. CDR3 sequence: CSVDVTGGRETQYF. CDR3 nucleotide sequence: TGCAGCGTTGACGTCACAGGGGGACGAGAGACCCAGTACTTC.

The chain recombines TRBV11-2 with TRBJ2-5; 7 bases line up with TRBD2. The V segment lost 5 bases and the J segment 5 bases; nucleotides outside the gene matches: 17. In germline, CDR1 is SGHAT, CDR2 FQNNGV. The CDR3 contains 17 residues. The CDR3 bases are TGTGCCAGCAGCCCCCCGGCTTGGCGGGAGATGGAGGAGACCCAGTACTTC. It codes for CASSPPAWREMEETQYF. Full variable domain (outside the CDR3, taken from reference TRBV11-2 and TRBJ2-5): EAGVAQSPRYKIIEKRQSVAFWCNPISGHATLYWYQQILGQGPKLLIQFQNNGVVDDSQLPKDRFSAERLKGVDSTLKIQPAKLEDSAVYLCASSPPAWREMEETQYFGPGTRLLVL.

The rearrangement links TRBV5-1 to TRBJ2-2; 8 nucleotides match TRBD1. The CDR3 is made up of 14 amino acids. V dropped 4 bases and J dropped 6; count of bases not matched to a gene: 5. In germline, CDR1 is SGHRS, CDR2 YFSETQ. CDR3 in amino acids: CASSDGQGAGELFF. Written as DNA, the CDR3 is TGCGCCAGCAGCGACGGACAGGGAGCCGGGGAGCTGTTTTTT.

CDR3 in DNA: TGTGCCAGCAGTGATCGACAGGGGGAACTCTATGGCTACACCTTC. It yields the protein CASSDRQGELYGYTF. The V gene is TRBV25-1, the J gene TRBJ1-2, with TRBD1 identical over 9 bases. V lost 3 bases to trimming and J lost 4 bases; unmatched junction nucleotides: 6. The CDR3 is 15 amino acids. Germline CDR1 is MGHDK and CDR2 is SYGVNS.

This chain uses TRBV5-4 with TRBJ2-3, with no clear D. Germline CDR1 reads SGHNT; CDR2 reads YYREEE (reference sequence). The CDR3 spans 13 residues. Trimming shortened V by 7 bases and J by 4 bases, and 13 bases separated the two germline ends. The CDR3, as DNA: TGTGCCAGCCCGGACCGCGGCGCAGATACGCAGTATTTT. This sequence encodes CASPDRGADTQYF.

The J gene is TRBJ1-5, the V gene TRBV18, with TRBD1 matching 7 bases. The germline V gene has CDR1 KGHSH and CDR2 LQKENI. The CDR3 has 13 residues. V trimming: 8 bases; J trimming: 4 bases; junction bases outside the gene matches: 5. The CDR3 sequence is CASRGQENQPQHF. The CDR3, as DNA: TGTGCCAGCCGCGGACAGGAAAATCAGCCCCAGCATTTT.

The J gene is TRBJ1-6, the V gene TRBV21-1; TRBD1, the D gene given by the table, was not confirmed from the DNA. TRBV21-1 is a recognized pseudogene. This CDR3 has 15 residues. As DNA, the CDR3 is TGTGCCAGCAGCAAGAGGCAGGGGAAGGATTCACCCCTCCACTTT. Protein: CASSKRQGKDSPLHF.

The J gene is TRBJ1-2, the V gene TRBV19; D is possibly TRBD1 (6 bases). In germline, CDR1 is LNHDA, CDR2 SQIVND (reference sequence). V lost 8 bases to trimming and J lost 4 bases, with 17 bases between them. This CDR3 is 14 amino acids long. The DNA for the CDR3 is TGTGCCAGTGTACCGGACAGCCTCCCCTATGGCTACACCTTC. This translates into CASVPDSLPYGYTF.

The chain employs TRBV6-5 and TRBJ2-7; either TRBD1 or TRBD2 may supply D (6 bases each). Germline CDR1 is MNHEY and CDR2 is SVGAGI. There are 16 residues in the CDR3. V dropped 2 bases and J dropped 5 bases, with 19 bases sitting between them. For the CDR3, the DNA is TGTGCCAGCAGTTACGCCGGGGGCGCGGACATCCACGAGCAGTACTTC. It encodes CASSYAGGADIHEQYF.

The V gene is TRBV11-2, the J gene TRBJ1-2; D perhaps matches TRBD1 (5 bases). The V end lost 8 bases, the J end lost 5 bases, and 18 bases lay between the germline ends. The CDR3 is 14 amino acids. CDR1 is SGHAT and CDR2 is FQNNGV in the germline V gene. The chain's CDR3 is CASLPAPWGYGYTF. The CDR3 nucleotides are TGTGCCAGCTTACCGGCCCCTTGGGGGTATGGCTACACCTTC. Full variable domain (remainder filled in from reference TRBV11-2 and TRBJ1-2): EAGVAQSPRYKIIEKRQSVAFWCNPISGHATLYWYQQILGQGPKLLIQFQNNGVVDDSQLPKDRFSAERLKGVDSTLKIQPAKLEDSAVYLCASLPAPWGYGYTFGSGTRLTVV.

The chain links TRBV6-6 to TRBJ2-7; the match to TRBD1 covers 8 bases. Germline lookup yields CDR1 MNHNY and CDR2 SVGAGI (reference sequence). The CDR3 runs 16 residues. Trimming removed 4 bases from V and 0 bases from J; junction bases left unmatched: 8. The CDR3 bases are TGTGCCAGCAGTTCTTGGACAGGGAAAAGCTCCTACGAGCAGTACTTC. Residues: CASSSWTGKSSYEQYF.

This clone was seen a single time. The chain has TRBV5-4 and TRBJ2-2, with D hard to call. Trimming pared 1 base from V and 0 bases from J, leaving 7 bases between. Looked up from germline, CDR1 is SGHNT and CDR2 is YYREEE (reference sequence). CDR3 length: 15 amino acids. The CDR3 DNA is TGTGCCAGCAGCTTGATAGGGACGAACACCGGGGAGCTGTTTTTT. Translated: CASSLIGTNTGELFF.

This clone was seen more than once but under ten times. The chain is built from TRBV6-5 and TRBJ1-1, with no clear D. The CDR3 covers 9 residues. The V and J ends lost 4 bases and 14 bases respectively, with 8 bases between them. Germline V gene lookup returns CDR1 MNHEY and CDR2 SVGAGI. CDR3 DNA sequence: TGTGCCAGCAGTTCAACTACCTTCTTT. It yields the protein CASSSTTFF.

The chain combines TRBV5-1 with TRBJ2-1; no clear D. Deletions cut 4 bases from V and 7 bases from J, with 15 bases between. Looked up from germline, CDR1 is SGHRS and CDR2 is YFSETQ. The CDR3 contains 14 residues. The CDR3: CASSGDLSRNEQFF. Here the CDR3 DNA reads TGCGCCAGCAGCGGCGACCTCAGCAGGAATGAGCAGTTCTTC.

The rearrangement uses TRBV19 and TRBJ2-1; weak D call: TRBD2 (6 bases). V was shortened by 3 bases and J by 9 bases, with 18 bases between the two germline ends. The CDR3 runs to 15 residues. Germline assignment: CDR1 LNHDA and CDR2 SQIVND (reference sequence). CDR3 amino acids: CASSMVFQRVGEQFF. The DNA of the CDR3 is TGTGCCAGTAGTATGGTTTTCCAGCGGGTGGGTGAGCAGTTCTTC.

The chain couples TRBV4-1 to TRBJ2-3, with TRBD2 identical over 8 bases. The germline CDR1 and CDR2 sequences are MGHRA and YSYEKL. The trim removed 1 base at V and 10 bases at J, leaving 13 bases unmatched. This CDR3 has 16 residues. The CDR3 is CASSQGAGDLTVPQYF. The CDR3 DNA sequence: TGCGCCAGCAGCCAAGGAGCGGGGGACCTCACAGTCCCGCAGTATTTT.

This clone was seen just once. V is TRBV19 and J is TRBJ2-2; TRBD2 might be the D (5 bases). Trimming left V 4 bases short and J 5 bases short, with 11 bases between. CDR1 and CDR2 (germline): LNHDA, SQIVND (reference sequence). The CDR3 sequence is 14 residues long. CDR3 region: CASSTVEGTGELFF. As DNA, the CDR3 is TGTGCCAGTAGTACGGTAGAGGGTACCGGGGAGCTGTTTTTT.

This clone was observed a few times. The rearrangement links TRBV13 to TRBJ1-6, with D perhaps TRBD1 (5 bases). The CDR3 totals 12 residues. V was shortened by 3 bases and J by 11 bases, with 8 bases between the two germline ends. The germline gives CDR1 PRHDT, CDR2 FYEKMQ (reference sequence). The CDR3 loop is CASSLDNTPLHF. CDR3 in DNA: TGTGCCAGCAGCTTGGACAATACACCCCTCCACTTT.

The genes are TRBV10-3 and TRBJ2-3; a weak D match, TRBD2 (7 bases). The CDR3 covers 15 residues. Germline CDR1 ENHRY, CDR2 SYGVKD. Trimming removed 5 bases from V and 3 bases from J, with 15 bases in between. CDR3 residues: CAISWEGGPTDTQYF. The CDR3 DNA reads as TGTGCCATCAGTTGGGAGGGGGGTCCAACAGATACGCAGTATTTT.

The chain couples TRBV6-1 to TRBJ1-4; 11 nucleotides agree with TRBD1. The CDR3 totals 14 residues. V dropped 6 bases and J dropped 5; count of bases not matched to a gene: 2. Germline values: CDR1 MNHNS, CDR2 SASEGT. CDR3 protein: CASSRTGGNEKLFF. The DNA for the CDR3 is TGTGCCAGCAGCCGGACAGGGGGCAATGAAAAACTGTTTTTT.

The J gene is TRBJ2-1, the V gene TRBV11-2, with 8 bases identical to TRBD2. Per germline, CDR1 SGHAT and CDR2 FQNNGV. This CDR3 is 15 amino acids long. V gave up 4 bases and J gave up 10 bases; unmatched junction bases: 12. DNA for the CDR3: TGTGCCAGCAGCTCCCTCTACTCGGGGGGGGAGGAGCAGTTCTTC. Encoded protein: CASSSLYSGGEEQFF.

The chain carries TRBV5-4 and TRBJ2-1; 10 bases map to TRBD2. CDR1 is SGHNT and CDR2 is YYREEE in the germline V gene (reference sequence). V lost 0 bases to trimming and J lost 8 bases; unmatched junction nucleotides: 5. CDR3 length: 15 amino acids. As DNA, the CDR3 is TGTGCCAGCAGCTTGGCGCTAGCGGGAGAACATGAGCAGTTCTTC. This encodes CASSLALAGEHEQFF.

The CDR3 DNA sequence: TGTGCCAGCAAAGCAGGGAGCAATGAGCAGTTCTTC. Residues: CASKAGSNEQFF. This chain links TRBV6-6 with TRBJ2-1; D may be TRBD1 or TRBD2 (5 bases each). Germline CDR1 reads MNHNY; CDR2 reads SVGAGI (reference sequence). The CDR3 covers 12 residues. V dropped 7 bases and J dropped 6 bases, with 10 bases sitting between them.

The chain has TRBV6-5 and TRBJ1-2, with TRBD1 identical over 10 bases. The CDR3 contains 13 residues. J lost 10 bases, V lost 6 bases, and 8 bases had no gene match. Germline values: CDR1 MNHEY, CDR2 SVGAGI. CDR3 region: CASRRQGANVYTF. The CDR3, as DNA: TGTGCCAGCAGAAGACAGGGGGCGAACGTCTACACCTTC.

V usage is TRBV19 and J usage is TRBJ2-1; possible D gene TRBD2, 6 bases. This CDR3 is built from 14 residues. V lost 5 bases to trimming and J lost 7 bases, with 15 bases between them. Germline V lookup: CDR1 LNHDA, CDR2 SQIVND (reference sequence). The CDR3 reads CASSDLGGLNEQFF. The CDR3 bases are TGTGCCAGTAGTGACCTCGGGGGTTTAAATGAGCAGTTCTTC.

CDR3 region: CASNKDRGKMNTEAFF. The CDR3 DNA sequence: TGTGCCAGCAATAAGGACAGGGGCAAAATGAACACTGAAGCTTTCTTT. The genes are TRBV27 and TRBJ1-1; TRBD1 matches at 9 bases. The CDR3 totals 16 residues. The germline V gene has CDR1 MNHEY and CDR2 SMNVEV (reference sequence). Trimming at V came to 7 bases and at J to 0 bases, leaving 9 bases not matched to a gene.

The chain is built from TRBV19 and TRBJ2-7, with D hard to call. The CDR3 is 14 residues long. V lost 6 bases, J lost 0 bases, and 12 bases lay in between. The germline CDR1 and CDR2 sequences are LNHDA and SQIVND (reference sequence). The DNA of the CDR3 is TGTGCCAGTAGATCAAGGATGAGCTCCTACGAGCAGTACTTC. It yields the protein CASRSRMSSYEQYF.